This record concerns one T cell receptor beta chain sequence. Germline V gene lookup returns CDR1 GTSNPN and CDR2 SVGIG (reference sequence). CDR3 length: 16 amino acids. Trimming took 2 bases from V and 4 from J; bases not matched to a gene: 9. The data originate from a study of control samples from healthy donors and cancer patients. Data came from immunoSEQ multiplex PCR; TCRdb stores just in-frame clones and leaves some out. The repertoire holds 130,000 or so clones, with approximately 90% as singletons. The genes are TRBV30 and TRBJ1-2; TRBD1 matches 11 bases. The clonotype originates from a man over 45 in good health. Sequencing was carried out using blood. The CDR3 bases are TGTGCCTGGAGTCGGACAGGGGGCGCACTGGGCTATGGCTACACCTTC. It specifies CAWSRTGGALGYGYTF.